A single count supports the clone carrying this T cell receptor (beta chain). Its antigen is not known. Only in-frame clones appear in the TCRdb table, and some are missing; sequencing was by immunoSEQ multiplex PCR. The sample shows 300,000 to 400,000 clones, around 90% of them seen only once. This record belongs to a study of cytomegalovirus exposure and HLA in healthy donors. Study outcomes and limitations: The tendency of first-cohort TCR clusters to co-occur in the 120 or so validation repertoires emerged from a later analysis. Reports indicated that the classifier achieved high specificity and sensitivity in diagnosing cytomegalovirus status. The study put around 180 TCR beta chains on its list as cytomegalovirus-associated.

Trimming removed 6 bases from V and 3 bases from J, with 12 bases in between. Germline CDR1 and CDR2: SGHRS and YFSETQ. The CDR3 is 13 residues long. This sequence was found in a young man in good health and CMV-seronegative. The genes are TRBV5-1 and TRBJ2-5; TRBD2 might be the D (6 bases). Sequencing was done on a sample of PBMCs. In DNA, the CDR3 is TGCGCCAGCACCTATGGCGGGGAAGAGACCCAGTACTTC. This sequence encodes CASTYGGEETQYF.